This T cell receptor beta chain was profiled in a study of blood T cell repertoires in COVID-19. Turning to the study itself: Collection of acute and convalescent COVID-19 samples took place in the United States, Italy and Spain.

Produced via immunoSEQ multiplex PCR; TCRdb's table is partial and in-frame only. Here the sample spans hundreds of thousands of clones, 86% being singletons. Seattle patient enrollment occurred during active infection, with longitudinal follow-up thereafter. The germline V gene has CDR1 SGHRS and CDR2 YFSETQ. The CDR3 sequence is 16 residues long. The V and J ends lost 4 bases and 1 base, in that order; junction bases with no gene match: 7. This chain links TRBV5-1 with TRBJ1-1, with TRBD1 matching over 10 bases. The TCR sequence derives from a woman aged 80 or older with COVID-19, enrolled during active disease. The sequenced sample was peripheral blood. CDR3 sequence: CASSHGTGATNTEAFF. CDR3 nucleotides: TGCGCCAGCAGCCACGGGACAGGGGCAACGAACACTGAAGCTTTCTTT.